The 28 T cell receptor beta chains in this list originate from one sample, sequenced in a study of shared clonotypes between healthy human individuals. The assay was immunoSEQ multiplex PCR, and TCRdb's table has in-frame clones only and misses some. The repertoire holds over 2 million clones, with 90% to 95% as singletons. Sequenced: naive CD4+ T cells sorted from blood. The subset denotes: CD45RA+ positively selected. The receptors derive from a young man in good health.

The chain combines TRBV11-2 with TRBJ2-1; 7 bases align to TRBD2. This CDR3 has 14 amino acids. CDR1 and CDR2 (germline): SGHAT, FQNNGV. The trim removed 7 bases at V and 8 bases at J, leaving 11 bases unmatched. DNA of the CDR3: TGTGCCAGCACCGTTTCCGGGACTATTCATGAGCAGTTCTTC. It yields the protein CASTVSGTIHEQFF.

The chain carries TRBV10-3 and TRBJ1-6, with D hard to call. This CDR3 is 17 amino acids long. V gave up 0 bases and J gave up 6 bases, with 15 bases separating them. The germline V gene encodes CDR1 ENHRY and CDR2 SYGVKD. CDR3 sequence reads: CAISESLYGVGNSPLHF. The CDR3 nucleotides are TGTGCCATCAGTGAGTCGTTGTATGGAGTAGGTAATTCACCCCTCCACTTT.

V and J are TRBV19 and TRBJ2-3; no definite D call. The CDR3 has 12 residues. CDR1 and CDR2 from the germline V gene are LNHDA and SQIVND (reference sequence). The ends were cut back, 6 bases at V and 4 bases at J, with 8 bases in the middle. The CDR3 bases are TGTGCCAGTAGACCCGGACCAGATACGCAGTATTTT. Translated, it gives CASRPGPDTQYF.

The rearrangement uses TRBV7-2 and TRBJ2-7, with 9 positions matching TRBD2. The ends lost 5 bases at V and 7 bases at J; junction bases unmatched: 9. The length of the CDR3 is 14 residues. Per the germline V gene, CDR1 is SGHTA and CDR2 is FQGNSA. The CDR3 protein is CASSTVAGAQEQYF. The DNA for the CDR3 is TGTGCCAGCAGCACTGTAGCGGGAGCCCAAGAGCAGTACTTC.

The rearrangement joins TRBV7-9 to TRBJ2-7, with TRBD1 as a possible D gene (6 bases). Germline loops: CDR1 SEHNR, CDR2 FQNEAQ (reference sequence). CDR3 size: 14 residues. V was trimmed by 5 bases and J by 5 bases, leaving 16 bases between them. CDR3 DNA: TGTGCCAGCAGCATCGGGACATGGGCGAACGAGCAGTACTTC. Translating it yields CASSIGTWANEQYF.

On this clone: Given a much more abundant clone one base away, this may be a read error. The V call is TRBV18, the J call TRBJ2-1; D is undetermined. This CDR3 contains 12 residues. The V end lost 5 bases, the J end lost 9 bases, and 11 bases lay between the germline ends. Germline values: CDR1 KGHSH, CDR2 LQKENI. The CDR3 sequence is CASSVYSGEQFF. CDR3 coding DNA: TGTGCCAGCTCAGTTTATTCCGGTGAGCAGTTCTTC. Drawing the rest from reference TRBV18 and TRBJ2-1, the complete variable domain is NAGVMQNPRHLVRRRGQEARLRCSPMKGHSHVYWYRQLPEEGLKFMVYLQKENIIDESGMPKERFSAEFPKEGPSILRIQQVVRGDSAAYFCASSVYSGEQFFGPGTRLTVL.

V usage is TRBV7-9 and J usage is TRBJ2-5, with D possibly TRBD1 on 5 matching bases. The V end lost 10 bases, the J end lost 2 bases, and 17 bases lay between the germline ends. The CDR3 is 14 residues long. Germline values: CDR1 SEHNR, CDR2 FQNEAQ (reference sequence). CDR3 DNA: TGTGCCACGCAACAGGCAGCCAAACAAGAGACCCAGTACTTC. Encoded protein: CATQQAAKQETQYF.

V usage is TRBV4-1 and J usage is TRBJ1-2; TRBD1 aligns across 11 bases. The CDR3 runs 16 residues. V lost 4 bases to trimming and J lost 2 bases; unmatched junction nucleotides: 6. Per the germline V gene, CDR1 is MGHRA and CDR2 is YSYEKL. The CDR3 DNA follows: TGCGCCAGCAGCCTTTGGGGGGACAGGGGGAACTATGGCTACACCTTC. Protein product: CASSLWGDRGNYGYTF.

Comments on this clone: Other DNA sequences in the sample encode the same CDR3. CDR3 DNA sequence: TGCGCCAGCAGCTTACCCGGGACAGGGAACACCGGGGAGCTGTTTTTT. The encoded protein is CASSLPGTGNTGELFF. The chain has TRBV5-1 and TRBJ2-2; TRBD1 matches 8 bases. Germline V CDR1 and CDR2: SGHRS, YFSETQ. This CDR3 region has 16 residues. V gave up 2 bases and J gave up 1 base; unmatched junction bases: 4.

The V gene is TRBV5-1, the J gene TRBJ2-3, with a weak D call TRBD1 (5 bases). Germline V gene data show CDR1 as SGHRS and CDR2 as YFSETQ. The CDR3 length is 15 residues. V was pared by 0 bases and J by 2 bases, with 10 bases between. CDR3 amino acids: CASSLDRSHTDTQYF. CDR3 bases: TGCGCCAGCAGCTTGGACAGGTCCCACACAGATACGCAGTATTTT.

The J gene is TRBJ2-7, the V gene TRBV11-2; 8 bases agree with TRBD2. Trimming cost V 4 bases and J 4 bases; bases outside gene matches: 6. The CDR3 extends over 14 amino acids. Germline loops: CDR1 SGHAT, CDR2 FQNNGV. CDR3 in DNA: TGTGCCAGCAGCTCAGTAGCGGGACTTTACGAGCAGTACTTC. It yields the protein CASSSVAGLYEQYF. The full variable domain, its missing parts supplied by reference TRBV11-2 and TRBJ2-7, is EAGVAQSPRYKIIEKRQSVAFWCNPISGHATLYWYQQILGQGPKLLIQFQNNGVVDDSQLPKDRFSAERLKGVDSTLKIQPAKLEDSAVYLCASSSVAGLYEQYFGPGTRLTVT.

This chain connects TRBV5-1 to TRBJ2-1; 13 bases are shared with TRBD2. Trimming took 4 bases from V and 0 from J; bases not matched to a gene: 7. The CDR3 is made up of 18 amino acids. CDR1 SGHRS and CDR2 YFSETQ come from the germline V gene. The CDR3 sequence: CASSGSTSGRSSYNEQFF. The CDR3 nucleotides read TGCGCCAGCAGCGGGTCGACTAGCGGGAGGAGCTCCTACAATGAGCAGTTCTTC.

V is TRBV30 and J is TRBJ2-7; 8 bases fit TRBD1. The CDR3 covers 15 residues. CDR1 is GTSNPN and CDR2 is SVGIG in the germline V gene (reference sequence). J gave up 0 bases and V 1 base, and 5 bases lay outside the gene matches. The CDR3: CAWSEGQAPSYEQYF. The CDR3 region has the DNA TGTGCCTGGAGTGAGGGACAGGCGCCCTCCTACGAGCAGTACTTC.

V usage is TRBV4-3 and J usage is TRBJ2-7, with D perhaps matching TRBD1 or TRBD2 (6 bases each). Per the germline V gene, CDR1 is LGHNA and CDR2 is YSLEER. The CDR3 is made up of 15 amino acids. Trimming removed 0 bases from V and 6 bases from J, with 15 bases in between. The CDR3 spells CASSQDLGGSGEQYF. The CDR3 DNA reads TGCGCCAGCAGCCAAGACCTGGGGGGCTCTGGCGAGCAGTACTTC.

This clone was counted a single time. The V call is TRBV6-5, the J call TRBJ2-7, with a tentative D call TRBD1 (6 bases). The CDR3 sequence is 12 residues long. Germline CDR1 MNHEY, CDR2 SVGAGI. The V gene lost 2 bases and the J gene lost 9 bases, with 11 bases spanning the gap. For the CDR3, the DNA is TGTGCCAGCAGTTACCCTTCGACAGGGCAGTACTTC. Amino acid sequence: CASSYPSTGQYF.

On this clone: This sample also contains other DNA sequences that code for the same CDR3. The rearrangement links TRBV6-5 to TRBJ2-3; D is perhaps TRBD1 or TRBD2 (5 bases each). V gave up 6 bases and J gave up 3 bases, with 10 bases separating them. This CDR3 contains 13 residues. Germline CDR1 is MNHEY and CDR2 is SVGAGI. CDR3 amino acids: CASRGPGTDTQYF. As DNA, the CDR3 is TGTGCCAGCAGGGGACCGGGAACAGATACGCAGTATTTT.

The chain uses TRBV19 and TRBJ1-2; 8 bases line up with TRBD1. This CDR3 is 16 amino acids long. The junction had 11 bases not matched to a gene; V was cut back by 0 bases and J by 8 bases. Germline V lookup: CDR1 LNHDA, CDR2 SQIVND (reference sequence). The CDR3 nucleotides are TGTGCCAGTAGTATAGAAGGAGGACAGGGAAACCGCGGCTACACCTTC. Its protein product is CASSIEGGQGNRGYTF.

The chain couples TRBV5-1 to TRBJ2-5; D is undetermined. This CDR3 has 13 amino acids. V lost 4 bases to trimming and J lost 7 bases, with 14 bases between them. The germline CDR1 and CDR2 sequences are SGHRS and YFSETQ. CDR3 DNA sequence: TGCGCCAGCAGCCTACCGCCTTCGGGGACCCAGTACTTC. Translated: CASSLPPSGTQYF.

The V call is TRBV10-2, the J call TRBJ2-2, with D possibly being TRBD2 (6 bases). The length of the CDR3 is 14 residues. Trimming shortened V by 7 bases and J by 0 bases, and 9 bases separated the two germline ends. Germline CDR1 WSHSY, CDR2 SAAADI. In DNA, the CDR3 is TGCGCCAGCATGGGACTTTCGAACACCGGGGAGCTGTTTTTT. Protein product: CASMGLSNTGELFF.

The J gene is TRBJ2-3, the V gene TRBV7-8, with 9 bases fitting TRBD2. The CDR3 is 16 amino acids. Germline CDR1 is SGHVS and CDR2 is FQNEAQ. J was trimmed by 6 bases and V by 2 bases; bases with no gene match: 9. CDR3 nucleotide sequence: TGTGCCAGCAGCTTAAGCTCTAGCGGGGTTTGGGATACGCAGTATTTT. It translates to CASSLSSSGVWDTQYF. Supplemented by reference TRBV7-8 and TRBJ2-3, the full variable domain reads GAGVSQSPRYKVAKRGQDVALRCDPISGHVSLFWYQQALGQGPEFLTYFQNEAQLDKSGLPSDRFFAERPEGSVSTLKIQRTQQEDSAVYLCASSLSSSGVWDTQYFGPGTRLTVL.

The rearrangement links TRBV5-1 to TRBJ2-2; no clear D. This CDR3 has 14 amino acids. The germline V gene encodes CDR1 SGHRS and CDR2 YFSETQ. Trimming stripped 0 bases from V and 6 bases from J, with 9 bases between. CDR3 DNA sequence: TGCGCCAGCAGCTTGGAGGGATTGTCCGGGGAGCTGTTTTTT. This encodes CASSLEGLSGELFF.

V usage is TRBV30 and J usage is TRBJ2-7; no clear D gene. The CDR3 has 12 residues. The V gene lost 4 bases and the J gene lost 0 bases, with 7 bases spanning the gap. Germline V lookup: CDR1 GTSNPN, CDR2 SVGIG (reference sequence). The CDR3 protein is CAWTRPSYEQYF. The CDR3 DNA is TGTGCCTGGACTCGGCCCTCCTACGAGCAGTACTTC.

The V gene is TRBV5-6, the J gene TRBJ2-3, with D maybe TRBD1 (5 bases). Germline V gene lookup returns CDR1 SGHDT and CDR2 YYEEEE. The length of the CDR3 is 15 residues. V was shortened by 0 bases and J by 2 bases, with 10 bases between the two germline ends. Written as DNA, the CDR3 is TGTGCCAGCAGCTTGGCTGGGGCCCCCACAGATACGCAGTATTTT. As protein: CASSLAGAPTDTQYF.

In this sample, this clone turned up a few times. V usage is TRBV7-8 and J usage is TRBJ1-6; TRBD1 agrees at 7 bases. The germline gives CDR1 SGHVS, CDR2 FQNEAQ. Unmatched junction bases numbered 7, after V lost 1 base and J lost 7 bases. CDR3 length equals 16 residues. The CDR3 coding sequence is TGTGCCAGCAGCTTAGGGAGACAGGGATTGAATTCACCCCTCCACTTT. Its translation is CASSLGRQGLNSPLHF.

As regards this clone: The same CDR3 is also encoded by other DNA sequences in this sample. The chain carries TRBV5-1 and TRBJ2-3, with TRBD2 as a possible D gene (5 bases). Trimming stripped 1 base from V and 0 bases from J, with 6 bases between. CDR3 length equals 14 residues. The V gene's germline CDR1 is SGHRS and CDR2 YFSETQ. CDR3 sequence: CASSLTGSTDTQYF. The DNA for the CDR3 is TGCGCCAGCAGCTTGACGGGGAGCACAGATACGCAGTATTTT.

Comments on this clone: This sample includes further DNA sequences coding for the same CDR3. The CDR3 sequence is CASSLRGRKTDTQYF. CDR3 coding DNA: TGTGCCAGCAGCTTAAGGGGTAGGAAAACAGATACGCAGTATTTT. V gene TRBV7-2 combines with J gene TRBJ2-3; D is perhaps TRBD1 (5 bases). The CDR3 length is 15 residues. Germline CDR1 is SGHTA and CDR2 is FQGNSA. Trimming stripped 2 bases from V and 3 bases from J, with 12 bases between. The variable domain in full, with the rest retrieved from reference TRBV7-2 and TRBJ2-3, is GAGVSQSPSNKVTEKGKDVELRCDPISGHTALYWYRQSLGQGLEFLIYFQGNSAPDKSGLPSDRFSAERTGGSVSTLTIQRTQQEDSAVYLCASSLRGRKTDTQYFGPGTRLTVL.

The J gene is TRBJ1-2, the V gene TRBV29-1, with TRBD1 matching over 10 bases. CDR3 length: 15 residues. The germline V gene encodes CDR1 SQVTM and CDR2 ANQGSEA. The V segment lost 6 bases and the J segment 7 bases; nucleotides outside the gene matches: 14. The CDR3 sequence: CSVKTGGELGRGYTF. CDR3 DNA sequence: TGCAGCGTGAAGACAGGGGGCGAGCTAGGTCGTGGCTACACCTTC.

This clone was seen just once. The chain combines TRBV19 with TRBJ1-6; no clear D gene. This CDR3 comprises 16 residues. The germline V gene has CDR1 LNHDA and CDR2 SQIVND (reference sequence). V was trimmed by 6 bases and J by 0 bases, leaving 12 bases between them. The DNA for the CDR3 is TGTGCCAGTAGACGGACGCAGAGCTCCTATAATTCACCCCTCCACTTT. Translated, it gives CASRRTQSSYNSPLHF.